The 3 T cell receptor beta chains below were found in one sample sequenced in a study of type 1 regulatory T cells. TCRdb reprocessed the reads via MiXCR and lists one record per CDR3 protein. In the table there are some 89,000 distinct CDR3 sequences, roughly a third of which are singletons. Material for sequencing was CD4+ T cells, either the whole sample or a sorted fraction (not recorded which). These receptors all stem from a human donor in good health.

This clonotype was picked up many times. The rearrangement uses TRBV6-6 and TRBJ2-5; D unresolved. Per germline, CDR1 MNHNY and CDR2 SVGAGI (reference sequence). The CDR3 contains 12 residues. V gave up 0 bases and J gave up 5 bases, with 4 bases separating them. In DNA, the CDR3 is TGTGCCAGCAGTTACTCGATCGAGACCCAGTACTTC. Its translation: CASSYSIETQYF.

V gene TRBV5-1 combines with J gene TRBJ2-3; tentative D call: TRBD1 (7 bases). With 0 bases removed from V and 2 bases from J, the gap between germline ends came to 22 bases. Germline V gives CDR1 SGHRS, CDR2 YFSETQ. CDR3 size: 19 residues. The CDR3 is CASSLAFLRGATYTDTQYF. The CDR3 nucleotides are TGCGCCAGCAGCTTGGCATTTCTCAGGGGGGCAACCTACACAGATACGCAGTATTTT.

This clonotype was counted between two and nine times. The chain couples TRBV12-3 or TRBV12-4 to TRBJ2-7; a possible D gene is TRBD1 (7 bases). V lost 5 bases to trimming and J lost 4 bases, with 15 bases between them. The CDR3 runs to 14 residues. CDR3 nucleotide sequence: TGTGCCAGCAGTCGCGGGACAGTGGGGTACGAGCAGTACTTC. As protein: CASSRGTVGYEQYF.